The T cell receptor (beta chain) described here comes from a study of T cell responses to AZD1222 COVID-19 vaccine (dated by TCRdb to the early 2020s). Concerning the study at large: AZD1222 recipients with second doses at about 4 weeks or about 12 weeks were pooled, because spike-specific TCR depth and breadth did not differ between schedules. TCR sequencing covered more than 230 trial participants: 207 given two doses of AZD1222 and approximately 26 given two doses of MenACWY control vaccine. Trial participants were enrolled into age subgroups of 18-55, 56-69 and 70-plus years, which contained about 150, 28 and 57 TCR-sequenced participants, respectively.

The CDR3 sequence holds 15 residues, the cysteine and phenylalanine included. The retained sequence is limited to the CDR3, 45 bases, with the frame set at the first base. Compared with germline, V lacks 3 bases and J lacks 0 bases; bases without a gene match: 5. CDR1 and CDR2 are drawn from the germline V gene: SNHLY, FYNNEI. The CDR3 regions of human TCRbeta chains were analyzed by immunosequencing. In the authors' own workflow: Repertoire TCRs were matched against a reference library of SARS-CoV-2-specific TCRs generated with the MIRA antigen-specificity platform. Breadth was defined as the fraction of unique TCRs that were SARS-CoV-2-associated, and depth was defined as the fraction of total T cells that were SARS-CoV-2-associated. Each spike-specific TCR was assigned to its reactive spike region and to a CD4 or CD8 class using the MIRA data. Log10-transformed breadth and depth values were compared by one-way ANOVA with Sidak's multiple comparisons tests. TCRdb carries this immuneACCESS record with in-frame sequences only. Its versions omit some clonotypes, under half of them owing to an unresolved V gene in the studies checked, with the rest unexplained. V, J and clone size were drawn from that table, and D and trimming were deduced from the DNA. Recorded for this sample are approximately 100,000 clones; about 90% of them occurred a single time. Clones ranked in the top ten supply 4% to 5.5% of the sample.

The label giving this sample's time point can be read as: baseline before first vaccination. Samples from vaccinated people were obtained from the UK trials COV001 and COV002, which included a single-blind randomized controlled phase 2/3 trial of AZD1222 (ChAdOx1 nCoV-19) in healthy adults. For TCRbeta chain sequencing, PBMC samples from trial participants were taken at day 0 and at day 28 after the second dose. Concerning this clone itself: Its antigen is currently not known. Within one base of it there is no much larger clone, and no base qualities were kept.

Here is what the overall study found, with its caveats: A significant rise in spike-specific TCR breadth and depth was observed after two AZD1222 doses relative to day 0 and relative to MenACWY recipients. Because no day 14 peak-response samples were available, the repertoires could be characterized only after the peak T cell response. Reportedly, close to half of the unique spike-specific TCRs recognized epitopes lying outside the regions that are mutated in the B.1.351 and B.1.1.7 variants. Most participants were white British and females outnumbered males, and the authors suggested that clonal diversity may have been underestimated. In the small 56-69-year group, the increase in depth fell short of significance, most likely because of low power. The vaccine-associated CD4 TCRs covered the entire spike protein, and the dominant responses fell in regions 160-218 and 743-854. Conclusions about previously exposed vaccinees are limited because only five or six AZD1222 recipients were SARS-CoV-2 seropositive at baseline.

The source was peripheral blood, collected on day 0 of AZD1222 vaccination. The TCR was taken from an adult in good health. This chain is built from TRBV2 and TRBJ2-7, with 7 junctional bases fitting TRBD2. The CDR3 has the sequence CASSEEWGGSYEQYF. In nucleotide form, the sequence is TGTGCCAGCAGTGAGGAATGGGGGGGCTCCTACGAGCAGTACTTC.